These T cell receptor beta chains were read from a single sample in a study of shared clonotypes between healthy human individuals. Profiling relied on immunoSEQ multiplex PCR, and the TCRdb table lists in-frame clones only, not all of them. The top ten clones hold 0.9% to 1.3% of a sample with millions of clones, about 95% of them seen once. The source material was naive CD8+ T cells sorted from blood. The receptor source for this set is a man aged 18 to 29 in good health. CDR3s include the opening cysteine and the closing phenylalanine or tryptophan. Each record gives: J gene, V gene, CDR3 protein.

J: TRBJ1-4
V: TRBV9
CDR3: CASSSQVLQGGSEKLFF

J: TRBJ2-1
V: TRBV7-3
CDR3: CASSLTRASGYNEQFF

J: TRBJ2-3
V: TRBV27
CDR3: CASSSGAIVDTQYF

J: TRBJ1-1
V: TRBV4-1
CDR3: CASSQGANTEAFF

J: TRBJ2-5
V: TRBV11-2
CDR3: CASSLSGETQYF

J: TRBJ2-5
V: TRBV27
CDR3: CASRQGMRETQYF

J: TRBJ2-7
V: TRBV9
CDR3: CASSATSGYEQYF

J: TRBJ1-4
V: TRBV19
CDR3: CASSARLEGTNEKLFF

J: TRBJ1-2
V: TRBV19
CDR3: CASSMEGAWSYGYTF

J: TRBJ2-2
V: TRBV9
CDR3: CASSPGLAGAGTGELFF

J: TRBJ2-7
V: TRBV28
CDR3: CASSFPGREITYEQYF

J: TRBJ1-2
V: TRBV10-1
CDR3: CASSPQENYGYTF

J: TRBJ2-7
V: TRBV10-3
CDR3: CAISEDTEQYF

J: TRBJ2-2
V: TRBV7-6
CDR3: CASSPRTGGSGELFF

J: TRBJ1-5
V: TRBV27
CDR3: CASIHDPGGNQPQHF

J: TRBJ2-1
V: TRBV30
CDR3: CAWTDGGDEQFF

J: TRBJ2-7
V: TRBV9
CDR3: CASSLEPTYEQYF

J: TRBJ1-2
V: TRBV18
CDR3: CASSPPTFYYGYTF

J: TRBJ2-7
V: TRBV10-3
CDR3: CAISEGRSSGHYEQYF

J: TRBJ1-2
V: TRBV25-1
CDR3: CASSDYGYTF

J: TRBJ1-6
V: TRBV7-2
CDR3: CASSLEHLGFYSPLHF

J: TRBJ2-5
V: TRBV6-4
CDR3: CASRGLESSGRCWETQYF

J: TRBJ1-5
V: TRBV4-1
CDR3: CASSQDSAGPYSNQPQHF

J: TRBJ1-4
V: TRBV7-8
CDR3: CASSLTGTNEKLFF

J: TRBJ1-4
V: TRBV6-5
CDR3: CASSFGQGDEKLFF

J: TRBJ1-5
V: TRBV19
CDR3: CASSIMRLEPQHF

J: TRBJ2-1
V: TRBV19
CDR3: CASSPHPGGPGNEQFF

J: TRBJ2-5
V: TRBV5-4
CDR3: CASSSGGVQETQYF

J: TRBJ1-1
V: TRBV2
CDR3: CASRAGVYTEAFF

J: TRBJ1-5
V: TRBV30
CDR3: CAWSTGVASNQPQHF

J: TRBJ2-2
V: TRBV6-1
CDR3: CASSSGTPNTGELFF